This record covers a single T cell receptor (beta chain). This sample is part of a study of cytomegalovirus exposure and HLA in healthy donors. A multiplex PCR was run with 60 Vbeta primers and 13 Jbeta primers. Libraries were prepared by immunoSEQ multiplex PCR; TCRdb keeps only in-frame clonotypes and omits some of them. The profile shows about 110,000 clones, 70% of them singletons. This CDR3 comprises 14 residues. Between the trimmed V and J ends, which lost 6 bases and 4 bases, there was a span of 12 bases. CDR1 and CDR2 (germline): MNHEY, SVGAGI. This chain joins TRBV6-5 and TRBJ2-2; tentatively, D is TRBD2 (6 bases). The sequencing input was PBMCs. The sequence derives from a man aged 25 to 40 in good health and CMV-seropositive. CDR3 bases: TGTGCCAGCAGCAGATCCGGGGGCACCGGGGAGCTGTTTTTT. Its translation is CASSRSGGTGELFF.